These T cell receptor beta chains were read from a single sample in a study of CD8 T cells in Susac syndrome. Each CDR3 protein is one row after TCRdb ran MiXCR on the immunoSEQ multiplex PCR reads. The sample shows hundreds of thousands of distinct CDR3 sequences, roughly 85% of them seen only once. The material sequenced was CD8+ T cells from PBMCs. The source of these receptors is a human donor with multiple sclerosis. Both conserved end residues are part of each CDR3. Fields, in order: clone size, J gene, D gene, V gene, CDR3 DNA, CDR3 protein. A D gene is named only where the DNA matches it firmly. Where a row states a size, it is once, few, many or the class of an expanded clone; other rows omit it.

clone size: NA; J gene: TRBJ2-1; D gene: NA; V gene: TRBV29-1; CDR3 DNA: TGCAGCCTCATGGGACCGAGCTCCTACAATGAGCAGTTCTTC; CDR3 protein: CSLMGPSSYNEQFF
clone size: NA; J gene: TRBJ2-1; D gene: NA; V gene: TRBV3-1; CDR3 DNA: TGTGCCAGCAGCCAAGAACGAGGGAATGAGCAGTTCTTC; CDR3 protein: CASSQERGNEQFF
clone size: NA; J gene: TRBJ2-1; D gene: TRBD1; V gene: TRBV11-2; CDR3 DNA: TGTGCCAGCAGCCAGGGACAGGGCAATTTAGACAATGAGCAGTTTTTC; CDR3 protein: CASSQGQGNLDNEQFF
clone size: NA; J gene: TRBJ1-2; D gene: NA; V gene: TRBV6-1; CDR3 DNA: TGTGCCAGCAGTGAATCTTCGGGAAAGTGGGGATTATATGGCTACACCTTC; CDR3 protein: CASSESSGKWGLYGYTF
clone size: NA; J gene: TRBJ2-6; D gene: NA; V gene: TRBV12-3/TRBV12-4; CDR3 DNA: TGTGCCAGCAGTTTCGACATCTCTGGGGCCAACGTCCTGACTTTC; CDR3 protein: CASSFDISGANVLTF
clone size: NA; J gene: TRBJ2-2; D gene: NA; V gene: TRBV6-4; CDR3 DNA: TGTGCCAGCAGTGAGGGCAGTACCAACACCGGGGAGCTGTTTTTT; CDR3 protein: CASSEGSTNTGELFF
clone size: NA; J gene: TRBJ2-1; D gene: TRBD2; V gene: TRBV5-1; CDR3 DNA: TGCGCCAGCAGCTTGGGGGAAACTAGCGGGGGAGACAATGAGCAGTTCTTC; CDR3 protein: CASSLGETSGGDNEQFF
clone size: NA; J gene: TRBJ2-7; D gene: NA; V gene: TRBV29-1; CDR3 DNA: TGCAGCGTTGAAATTGGCTTTTGGAGGGGATCCTACGAGCAGTACTTC; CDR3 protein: CSVEIGFWRGSYEQYF
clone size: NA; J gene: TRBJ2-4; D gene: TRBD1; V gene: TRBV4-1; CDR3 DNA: TGCGCCAGCAGCACGCACAGGGGGCTCGCCAAAAACATTCAGTACTTC; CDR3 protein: CASSTHRGLAKNIQYF
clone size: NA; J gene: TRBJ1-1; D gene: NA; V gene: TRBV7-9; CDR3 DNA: TGTGCCAGCAGCTTAGGAACAGCCGGCTTGATTGAAGCTTTCTTT; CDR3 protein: CASSLGTAGLIEAFF
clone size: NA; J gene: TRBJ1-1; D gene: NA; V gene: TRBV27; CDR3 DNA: TGTGCCAGCAGCTACTCAGGGTACACTGAAGCTTTCTTT; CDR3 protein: CASSYSGYTEAFF
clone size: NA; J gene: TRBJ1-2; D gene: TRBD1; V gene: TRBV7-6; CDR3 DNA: TGTGCCAGCAGCGCGAGGACAGGGGATGGCTACACCTTC; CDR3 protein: CASSARTGDGYTF
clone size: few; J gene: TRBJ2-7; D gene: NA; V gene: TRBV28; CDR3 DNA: TGTGCCAGCAGCTCGGACTTCGCCCCCCACTACGAGCAGTACTTC; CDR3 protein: CASSSDFAPHYEQYF
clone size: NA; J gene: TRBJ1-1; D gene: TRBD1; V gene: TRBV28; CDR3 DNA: TGTGCCAGCAGCCCGAGGGGGCTGGTTGAAGCTTTCTTT; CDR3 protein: CASSPRGLVEAFF
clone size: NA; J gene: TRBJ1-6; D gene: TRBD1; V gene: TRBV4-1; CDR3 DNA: TGCGCCAGCAGCCAAGATATACCAGGGGGCTCACCCCTCCACTTT; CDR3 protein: CASSQDIPGGSPLHF
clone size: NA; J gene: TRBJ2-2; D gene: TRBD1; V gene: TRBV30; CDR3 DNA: TGTGCCTGGAGTGTACGATGGAGAGGGGGCATTAACACCGGGGAGCTGTTTTTT; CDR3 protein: CAWSVRWRGGINTGELFF
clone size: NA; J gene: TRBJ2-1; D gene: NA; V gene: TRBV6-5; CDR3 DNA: TGTGCCAGCAGTTATACCGGGACTCCAGCCAATGAGCAGTTCTTC; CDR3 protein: CASSYTGTPANEQFF
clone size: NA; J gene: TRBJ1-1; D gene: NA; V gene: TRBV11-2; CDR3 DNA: TGTGCCAGCAGCTTAGTCGAGAACATGAACACTGAAGCTTTCTTT; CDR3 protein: CASSLVENMNTEAFF
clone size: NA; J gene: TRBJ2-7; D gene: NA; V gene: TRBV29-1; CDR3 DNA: TGCAGCGTTGAAGCGGGGGAGAACTCCTACGAGCAGTACTTC; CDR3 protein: CSVEAGENSYEQYF
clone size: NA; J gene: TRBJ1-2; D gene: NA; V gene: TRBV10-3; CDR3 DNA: TGTGCCATCAGTGAGTCCGGGGGCCCTGGTGGCTACACCTTC; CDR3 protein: CAISESGGPGGYTF
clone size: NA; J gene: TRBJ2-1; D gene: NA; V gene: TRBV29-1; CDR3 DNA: TGCAGCGCTGAGAGCACACTAGCCTTTGAGCAGTTCTTC; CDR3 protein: CSAESTLAFEQFF
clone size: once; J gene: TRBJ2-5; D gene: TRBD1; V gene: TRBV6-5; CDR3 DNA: TGTGCCAGCAGTTACACGACAGGGGAAGAGACCCAGTACTTC; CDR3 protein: CASSYTTGEETQYF
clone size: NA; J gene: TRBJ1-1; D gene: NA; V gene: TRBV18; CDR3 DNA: TGTGCCAGCTCACTTACAGGTTTCAACACTGAAGCTTTCTTT; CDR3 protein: CASSLTGFNTEAFF
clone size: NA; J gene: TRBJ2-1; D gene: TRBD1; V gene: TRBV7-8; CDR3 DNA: TGTGCCAGCAGCTTAGGGACAGGGCCCTACAATGAGCAGTTCTTC; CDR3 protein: CASSLGTGPYNEQFF
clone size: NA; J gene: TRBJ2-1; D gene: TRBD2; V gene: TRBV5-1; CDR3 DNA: TGCGCCAGTACGGGACTAGCGGGTAATGAGCAGTTCTTC; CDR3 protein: CASTGLAGNEQFF
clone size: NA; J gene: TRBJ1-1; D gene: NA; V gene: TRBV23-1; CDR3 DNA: TGCGCCAGCAATACGGTGGGGCAGCTGAACACTGAAGCTTTCTTT; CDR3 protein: CASNTVGQLNTEAFF
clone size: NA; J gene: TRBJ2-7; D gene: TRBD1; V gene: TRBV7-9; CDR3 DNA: TGTGCCAGCAGCCCAAAAGGTGCGCAGGGGGCCTACGAGCAGTACTTC; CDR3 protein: CASSPKGAQGAYEQYF
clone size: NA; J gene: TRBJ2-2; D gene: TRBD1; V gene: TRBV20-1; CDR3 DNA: TGCAGTGCTAGAGATGTTGGGACAGGGGACACCGGGGAGCTGTTTTTT; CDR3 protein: CSARDVGTGDTGELFF
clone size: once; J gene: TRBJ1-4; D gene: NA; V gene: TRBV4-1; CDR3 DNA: TGCGCCAGCAGCCAAGTATTTGGGCAGTCCAATGAAAAACTGTTTTTT; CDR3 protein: CASSQVFGQSNEKLFF